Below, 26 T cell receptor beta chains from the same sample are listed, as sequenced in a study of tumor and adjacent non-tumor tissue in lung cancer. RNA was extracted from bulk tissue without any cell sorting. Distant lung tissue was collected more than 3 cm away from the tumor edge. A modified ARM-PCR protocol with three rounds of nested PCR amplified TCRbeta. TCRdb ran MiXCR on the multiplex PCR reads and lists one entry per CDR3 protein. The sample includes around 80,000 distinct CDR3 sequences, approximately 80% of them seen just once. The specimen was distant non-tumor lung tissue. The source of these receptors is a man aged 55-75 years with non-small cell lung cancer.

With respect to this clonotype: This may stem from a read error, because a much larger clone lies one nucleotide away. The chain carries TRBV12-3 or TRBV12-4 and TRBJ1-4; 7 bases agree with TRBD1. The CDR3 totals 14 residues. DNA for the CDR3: TGTACCAGCAGTTTAAGACAGGGCGGGGAAAAACTGTTTTTT. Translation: CTSSLRQGGEKLFF.

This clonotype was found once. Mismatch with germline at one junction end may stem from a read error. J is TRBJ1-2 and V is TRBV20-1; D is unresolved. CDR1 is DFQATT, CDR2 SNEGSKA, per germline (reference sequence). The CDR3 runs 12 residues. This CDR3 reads CSAAEQSYGYIF. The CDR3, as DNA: TGCAGTGCAGCGGAACAGAGCTATGGCTACATCTTC.

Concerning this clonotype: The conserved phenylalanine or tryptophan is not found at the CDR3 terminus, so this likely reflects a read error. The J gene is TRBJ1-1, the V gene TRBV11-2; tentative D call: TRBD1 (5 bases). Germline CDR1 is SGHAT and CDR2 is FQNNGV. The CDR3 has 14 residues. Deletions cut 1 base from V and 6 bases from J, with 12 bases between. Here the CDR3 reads CASSLGGTRAEAFL. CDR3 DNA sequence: TGTGCCAGCAGCTTAGGAGGGACTCGAGCTGAAGCTTTCCTT.

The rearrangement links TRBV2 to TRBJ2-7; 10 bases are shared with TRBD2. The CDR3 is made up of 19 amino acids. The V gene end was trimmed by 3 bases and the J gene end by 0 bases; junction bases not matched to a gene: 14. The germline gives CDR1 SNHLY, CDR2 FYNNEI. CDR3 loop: CASSDKRELAGCPSYEQYF. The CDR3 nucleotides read TGTGCCAGCAGTGATAAGAGGGAACTAGCGGGGTGTCCCTCCTACGAGCAGTACTTC.

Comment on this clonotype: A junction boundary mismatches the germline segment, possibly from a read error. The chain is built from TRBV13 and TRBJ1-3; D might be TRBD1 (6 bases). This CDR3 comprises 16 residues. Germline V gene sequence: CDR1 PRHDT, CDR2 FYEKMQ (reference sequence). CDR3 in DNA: TGTGCCAGTAGCTTAGGCCAGTCAGGGGCTGGGAACACCATATATTTT. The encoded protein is CASSLGQSGAGNTIYF.

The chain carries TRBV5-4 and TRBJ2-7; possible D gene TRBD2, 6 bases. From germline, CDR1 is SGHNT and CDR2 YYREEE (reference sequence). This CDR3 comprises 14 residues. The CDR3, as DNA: TGTACCTGCAGTTTAGCGGAAGGGGCCTACGAGCAGTACTTC. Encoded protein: CTCSLAEGAYEQYF.

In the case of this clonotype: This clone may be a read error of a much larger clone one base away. CDR3 region: CTSSDGPASTDTQYF. The CDR3 nucleotides read TGTACCAGCAGTGATGGTCCGGCTAGCACAGATACGCAGTATTTT. The J gene is TRBJ2-3, the V gene TRBV6-4; no clear D. The CDR3 runs to 15 residues. Germline assignment: CDR1 MRHNA and CDR2 SNTAGT.

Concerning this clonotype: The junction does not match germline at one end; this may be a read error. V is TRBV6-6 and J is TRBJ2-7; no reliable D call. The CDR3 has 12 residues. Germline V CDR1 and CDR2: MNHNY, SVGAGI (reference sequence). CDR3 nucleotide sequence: TGTGCCAGTAGTCCGAGTTACTACGAGCGGTACTTC. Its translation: CASSPSYYERYF.

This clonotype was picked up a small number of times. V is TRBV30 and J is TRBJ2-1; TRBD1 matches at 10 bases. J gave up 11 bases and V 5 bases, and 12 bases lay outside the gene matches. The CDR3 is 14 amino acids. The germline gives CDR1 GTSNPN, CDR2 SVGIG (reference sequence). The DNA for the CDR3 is TGTGCCTGGTTAAGGACAGGGGGAAATGCCCAGCAGTTCTTC. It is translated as CAWLRTGGNAQQFF.

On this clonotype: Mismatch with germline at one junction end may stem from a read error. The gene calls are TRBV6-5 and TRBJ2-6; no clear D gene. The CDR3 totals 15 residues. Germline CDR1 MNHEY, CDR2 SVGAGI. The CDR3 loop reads CASSYFGSGTNVLTF. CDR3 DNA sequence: TGTGCCAGTAGTTACTTCGGCTCTGGGACCAACGTCCTGACTTTC.

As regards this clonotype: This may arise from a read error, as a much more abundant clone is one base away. CDR3 residues: CVSSDRTGLEQYF. The CDR3 nucleotides are TGCGTCAGCAGTGACCGGACAGGGCTTGAGCAGTACTTC. The chain has TRBV10-1 and TRBJ2-7; 8 nucleotides agree with TRBD1. The CDR3 covers 13 residues. Germline V lookup: CDR1 WNHNN, CDR2 SYGVQD (reference sequence).

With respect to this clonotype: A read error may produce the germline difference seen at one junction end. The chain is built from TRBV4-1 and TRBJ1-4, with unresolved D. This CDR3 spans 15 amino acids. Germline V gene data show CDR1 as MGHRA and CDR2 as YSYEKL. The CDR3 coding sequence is TGCGCCAGCAGCCAAGACTCAGTAAGGGATGAAAAACTATTTTTT. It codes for CASSQDSVRDEKLFF.

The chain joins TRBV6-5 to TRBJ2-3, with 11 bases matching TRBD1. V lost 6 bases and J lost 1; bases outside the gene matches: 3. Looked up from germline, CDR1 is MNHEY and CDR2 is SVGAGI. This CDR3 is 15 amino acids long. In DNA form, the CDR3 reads TGTGCCAGCAGCCGGGACAGGGGGGGCACAGATACGCAGTATTTT. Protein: CASSRDRGGTDTQYF.

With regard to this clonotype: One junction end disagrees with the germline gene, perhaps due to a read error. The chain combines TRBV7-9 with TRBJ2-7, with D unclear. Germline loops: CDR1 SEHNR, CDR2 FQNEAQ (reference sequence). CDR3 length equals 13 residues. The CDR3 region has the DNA TGTACCAGCAGCTTATCGCTAGGGTACGAGCAGTACTTC. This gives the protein CTSSLSLGYEQYF.

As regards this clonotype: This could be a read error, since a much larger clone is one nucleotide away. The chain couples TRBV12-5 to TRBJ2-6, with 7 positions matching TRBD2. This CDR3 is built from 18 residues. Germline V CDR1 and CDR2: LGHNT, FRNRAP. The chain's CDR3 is CANGPQTGGSSGANVLTF. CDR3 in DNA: TGTGCTAATGGTCCCCAGACGGGCGGGAGTTCTGGGGCCAACGTCCTGACTTTC. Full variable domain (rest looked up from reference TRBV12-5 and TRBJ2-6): DARVTQTPRHKVTEMGQEVTMRCQPILGHNTVFWYRQTMMQGLELLAYFRNRAPLDDSGMPKDRFSAEMPDATLATLKIQPSEPRDSAVYFCANGPQTGGSSGANVLTFGAGSRLTVL.

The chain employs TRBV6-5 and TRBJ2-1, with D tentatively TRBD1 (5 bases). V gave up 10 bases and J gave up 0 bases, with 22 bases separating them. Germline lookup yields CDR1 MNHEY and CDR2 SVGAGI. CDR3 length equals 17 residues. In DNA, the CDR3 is TGTGCCAAAACTTACTCGTACAGGCCGAGCTCCTACAATGAGCAGTTCTTC. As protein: CAKTYSYRPSSYNEQFF.

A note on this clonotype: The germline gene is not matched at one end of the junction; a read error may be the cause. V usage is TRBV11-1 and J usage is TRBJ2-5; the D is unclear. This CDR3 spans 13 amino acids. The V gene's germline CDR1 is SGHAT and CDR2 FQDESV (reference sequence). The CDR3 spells CASTLETGETQYF. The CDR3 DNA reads TGTGCCAGCACCTTAGAGACCGGGGAGACCCAGTACTTC.

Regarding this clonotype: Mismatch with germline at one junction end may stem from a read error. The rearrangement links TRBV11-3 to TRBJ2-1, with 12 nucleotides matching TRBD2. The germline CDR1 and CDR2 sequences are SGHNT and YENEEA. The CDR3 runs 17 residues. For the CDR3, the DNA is TGTGTCAGCAGCTCATATCGACTAGCGGGAGTAGGTAATGAGCAGTTCTTC. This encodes CVSSSYRLAGVGNEQFF. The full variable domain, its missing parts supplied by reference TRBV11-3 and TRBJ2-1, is EAGVVQSPRYKIIEKKQPVAFWCNPISGHNTLYWYLQNLGQGPELLIRYENEEAVDDSQLPKDRFSAERLKGVDSTLKIQPAELGDSAVYLCVSSSYRLAGVGNEQFFGPGTRLTVL.

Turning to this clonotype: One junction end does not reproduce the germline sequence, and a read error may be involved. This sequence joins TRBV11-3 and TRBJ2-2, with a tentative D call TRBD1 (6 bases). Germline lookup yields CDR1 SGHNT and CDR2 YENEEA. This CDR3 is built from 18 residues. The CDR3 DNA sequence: TGTGCCAACAGCTCCCGGGGAGTGGGAGAATACAGGGCCGGGGAGCTGTCTTTT. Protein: CANSSRGVGEYRAGELSF.

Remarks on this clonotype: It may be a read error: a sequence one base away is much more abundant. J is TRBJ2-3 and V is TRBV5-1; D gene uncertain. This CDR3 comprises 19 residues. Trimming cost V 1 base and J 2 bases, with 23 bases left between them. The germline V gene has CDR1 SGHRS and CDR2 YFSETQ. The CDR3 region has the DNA TGCGCCAGCAGCTTGCCAAGTGGCGAGTACGCCGTGCCCACAGATACGCAGTATTTT. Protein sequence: CASSLPSGEYAVPTDTQYF. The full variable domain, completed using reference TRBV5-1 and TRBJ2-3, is KAGVTQTPRYLIKTRGQQVTLSCSPISGHRSVSWYQQTPGQGLQFLFEYFSETQRNKGNFPGRFSGRQFSNSRSEMNVSTLELGDSALYLCASSLPSGEYAVPTDTQYFGPGTRLTVL.

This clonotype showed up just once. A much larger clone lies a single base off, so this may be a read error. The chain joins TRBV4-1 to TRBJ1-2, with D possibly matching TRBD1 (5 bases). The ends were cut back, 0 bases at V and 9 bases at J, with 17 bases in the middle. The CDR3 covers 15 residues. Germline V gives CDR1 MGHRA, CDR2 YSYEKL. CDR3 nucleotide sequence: TGCGCCAGCAGCCAAGATAACGTGGCAGGGTATAGCTACACCTTC. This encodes CASSQDNVAGYSYTF.

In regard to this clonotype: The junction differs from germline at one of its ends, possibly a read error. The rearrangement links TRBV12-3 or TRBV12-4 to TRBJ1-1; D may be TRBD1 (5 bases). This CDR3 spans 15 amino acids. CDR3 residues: CARSFPGIPNTKAFF. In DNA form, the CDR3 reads TGTGCCAGGAGTTTCCCAGGGATACCGAACACTAAAGCTTTCTTT.

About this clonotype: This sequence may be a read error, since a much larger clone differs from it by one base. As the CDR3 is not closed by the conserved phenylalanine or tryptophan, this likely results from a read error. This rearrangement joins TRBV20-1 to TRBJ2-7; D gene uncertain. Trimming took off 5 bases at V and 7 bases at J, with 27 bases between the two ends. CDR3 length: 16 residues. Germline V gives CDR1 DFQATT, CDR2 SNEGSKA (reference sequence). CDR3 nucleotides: TGCAGTGCTCCCCACCAGGAGACCCAGACCCCGTGGGAGCAGTACATC. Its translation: CSAPHQETQTPWEQYI.

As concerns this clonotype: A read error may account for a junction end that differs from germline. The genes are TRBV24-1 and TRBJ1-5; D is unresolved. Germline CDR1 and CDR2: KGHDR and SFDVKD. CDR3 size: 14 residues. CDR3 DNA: TGTGCCACCAGTGAAGGTTCTAGTAATCAGCCCCAGCAATTT. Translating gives CATSEGSSNQPQQF.

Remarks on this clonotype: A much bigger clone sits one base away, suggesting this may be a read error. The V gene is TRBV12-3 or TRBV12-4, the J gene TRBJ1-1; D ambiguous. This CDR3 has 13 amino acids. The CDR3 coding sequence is TGTGCCAGCAGCCCCTTAGAGAACACTGGAGCTTTCTTT. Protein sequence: CASSPLENTGAFF.

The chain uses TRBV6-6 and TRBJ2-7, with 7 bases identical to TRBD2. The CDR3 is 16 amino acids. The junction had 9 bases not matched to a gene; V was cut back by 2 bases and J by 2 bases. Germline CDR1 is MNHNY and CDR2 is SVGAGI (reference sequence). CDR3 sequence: CASSYGFQGGAYEQYF. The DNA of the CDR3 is TGTGCCAGCAGTTACGGCTTCCAGGGAGGGGCCTACGAGCAGTACTTC.